Each of the 10 T cell receptor beta chains below was sequenced from the same sample in a study of blood T cell repertoires in COVID-19 (TCRdb year 2020). The receptor library was made with the immunoSEQ multiplex PCR assay. TCRdb's version of the immuneACCESS table is confined to in-frame rearrangements and falls short of the full clone set. An unresolved V gene accounts for under half of the shortfall where checked; the remainder is of unknown origin. The sample yields about 370,000 clones; 80% to 90% were counted once. In total, the top ten clones hold 3% of the sample. The source material was peripheral blood. The receptors shown here come from a woman aged 25 to 39 with COVID-19, enrolled during active disease.

The chain joins TRBV27 to TRBJ1-3; TRBD1 is a possible D gene (6 bases). This CDR3 is 13 amino acids long. Trimming removed 6 bases from V and 1 base from J, with 7 bases in between. Germline V gene data show CDR1 as MNHEY and CDR2 as SMNVEV (reference sequence). The CDR3 DNA is TGTGCCAGCAGGACAGGTTCTGGAAACACCATATATTTT. The encoded protein is CASRTGSGNTIYF.

The J gene is TRBJ2-2, the V gene TRBV5-4; 9 nucleotides agree with TRBD2. This CDR3 is built from 15 residues. CDR1 is SGHNT, CDR2 YYREEE, per germline (reference sequence). Trimming removed 7 bases from V and 4 bases from J; junction bases left unmatched: 8. CDR3 DNA sequence: TGTGCCAGCCGACCCGGACTAGCGAGCACCGGGGAGCTGTTTTTT. This codes for CASRPGLASTGELFF.

This chain links TRBV30 with TRBJ1-1; D is possibly TRBD1 (5 bases). CDR1 is GTSNPN and CDR2 is SVGIG in the germline V gene (reference sequence). Trimming pared 2 bases from V and 10 bases from J, leaving 14 bases between. The CDR3 runs to 12 residues. The CDR3 sequence is CAWSNGALGAFF. DNA of the CDR3: TGTGCCTGGAGTAATGGGGCCTTAGGAGCTTTCTTT. Drawing the rest from reference TRBV30 and TRBJ1-1, the complete variable domain is SQTIHQWPATLVQPVGSPLSLECTVEGTSNPNLYWYRQAAGRGLQLLFYSVGIGQISSEVPQNLSASRPQDRQFILSSKKLLLSDSGFYLCAWSNGALGAFFGQGTRLTVV.

This chain uses TRBV19 with TRBJ1-5, with 11 bases that match TRBD1. The CDR3 sequence is 18 residues long. Trimming removed 2 bases from V and 1 base from J; junction bases left unmatched: 7. CDR1 is LNHDA and CDR2 is SQIVND in the germline V gene (reference sequence). CDR3 region: CASSIMGQGVMSNQPQHF. The CDR3 region has the DNA TGTGCCAGTAGTATAATGGGACAGGGGGTTATGAGCAATCAGCCCCAGCATTTT.

This clone was detected only once. V usage is TRBV30 and J usage is TRBJ1-5; D unresolved. Between the trimmed V and J ends, which lost 2 bases and 4 bases, there was a span of 21 bases. From germline, CDR1 is GTSNPN and CDR2 SVGIG (reference sequence). The CDR3 has 17 residues. DNA of the CDR3: TGTGCCTGGAGTCCCAAAGGTATCGGGTGCCTGAATCAGCCCCAGCATTTT. Its translation is CAWSPKGIGCLNQPQHF. Filled out from reference TRBV30 and TRBJ1-5, the complete variable domain reads SQTIHQWPATLVQPVGSPLSLECTVEGTSNPNLYWYRQAAGRGLQLLFYSVGIGQISSEVPQNLSASRPQDRQFILSSKKLLLSDSGFYLCAWSPKGIGCLNQPQHFGDGTRLSIL.

The table lists this clone with a few counts. The V gene is TRBV15, the J gene TRBJ1-5, with D possibly matching TRBD1 (6 bases). The CDR3 runs to 13 residues. The germline V and J ends were trimmed by 2 bases and 6 bases, with 8 bases remaining between them. The germline gives CDR1 LNHNV, CDR2 YYDKDF (reference sequence). The CDR3 bases are TGTGCCACCAGCAGACAGGGGAGTCAGCCCCAGCATTTT. Its translation is CATSRQGSQPQHF.

The J gene is TRBJ2-5, the V gene TRBV18; D is possibly TRBD2 (7 bases). The CDR3 is 14 residues long. The V end lost 6 bases, the J end lost 2 bases, and 13 bases lay between the germline ends. Germline CDR1 and CDR2: KGHSH and LQKENI. The CDR3 region is CASSPRGGQETQYF. The CDR3 region has the DNA TGTGCCAGCTCCCCTAGGGGGGGGCAAGAGACCCAGTACTTC.

V usage is TRBV24-1 and J usage is TRBJ1-2; TRBD1 might be the D (5 bases). Trimming left V 3 bases short and J 0 bases short, with 19 bases between. Germline values: CDR1 KGHDR, CDR2 SFDVKD. The CDR3 runs 18 residues. CDR3 in amino acids: CATSDRNVRVTANYGYTF. The CDR3 DNA reads as TGTGCCACCAGTGATCGGAACGTCAGGGTAACTGCTAACTATGGCTACACCTTC.

The chain has TRBV10-1 and TRBJ2-3; 8 nucleotides align to TRBD2. CDR3 length: 14 residues. Germline V gene lookup returns CDR1 WNHNN and CDR2 SYGVQD (reference sequence). J lost 5 bases, V lost 4 bases, and 5 bases had no gene match. The DNA for the CDR3 is TGCGCCAGCAGTGCTCGGGGGGGATTAGATACGCAGTATTTT. The encoded protein is CASSARGGLDTQYF.

The rearrangement uses TRBV15 and TRBJ1-1; D is perhaps TRBD1 (6 bases). Germline CDR1 reads LNHNV; CDR2 reads YYDKDF (reference sequence). V lost 3 bases and J 1 base, leaving 15 bases between the germline ends. CDR3 length: 16 residues. The CDR3 protein is CATSRGAQPANTEAFF. The CDR3 DNA reads as TGTGCCACCAGCAGGGGGGCTCAGCCAGCGAACACTGAAGCTTTCTTT.